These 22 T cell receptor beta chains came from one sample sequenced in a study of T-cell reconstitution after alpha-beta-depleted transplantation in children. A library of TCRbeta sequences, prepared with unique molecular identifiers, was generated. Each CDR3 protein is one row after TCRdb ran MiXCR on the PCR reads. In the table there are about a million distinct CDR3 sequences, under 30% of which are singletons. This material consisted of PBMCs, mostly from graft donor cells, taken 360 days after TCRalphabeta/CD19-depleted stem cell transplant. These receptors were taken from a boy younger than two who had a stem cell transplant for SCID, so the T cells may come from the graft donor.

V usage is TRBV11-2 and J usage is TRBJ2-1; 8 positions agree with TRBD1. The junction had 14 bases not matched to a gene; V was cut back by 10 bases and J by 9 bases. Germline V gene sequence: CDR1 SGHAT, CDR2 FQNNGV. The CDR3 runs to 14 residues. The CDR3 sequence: CAKARTGLFVEQFF. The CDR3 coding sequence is TGTGCCAAAGCACGGACAGGGCTTTTTGTTGAGCAGTTCTTC.

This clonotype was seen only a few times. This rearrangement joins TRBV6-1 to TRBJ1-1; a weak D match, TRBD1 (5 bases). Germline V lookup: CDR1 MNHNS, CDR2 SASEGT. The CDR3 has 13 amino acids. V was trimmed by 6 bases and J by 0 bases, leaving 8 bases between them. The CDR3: CASRGDMNTEAFF. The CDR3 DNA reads TGTGCCAGCAGGGGGGATATGAACACTGAAGCTTTCTTT.

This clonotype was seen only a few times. CDR3 in DNA: TGCAGTGCTAAGGACGGGAATCAGCCCCAGCATTTT. This encodes CSAKDGNQPQHF. The rearrangement uses TRBV20-1 and TRBJ1-5, with unresolved D. CDR3 size: 12 residues. The V end lost 4 bases, the J end lost 4 bases, and 8 bases lay between the germline ends. CDR1 and CDR2 from the germline V gene are DFQATT and SNEGSKA (reference sequence).

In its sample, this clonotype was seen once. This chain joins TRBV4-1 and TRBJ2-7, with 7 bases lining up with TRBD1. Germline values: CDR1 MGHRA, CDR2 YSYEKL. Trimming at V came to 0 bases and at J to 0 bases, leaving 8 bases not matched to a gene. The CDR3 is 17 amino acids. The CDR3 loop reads CASSQDRSRDSSYEQYF. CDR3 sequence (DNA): TGCGCCAGCAGCCAAGATAGGAGTAGGGACAGCTCCTACGAGCAGTACTTC.

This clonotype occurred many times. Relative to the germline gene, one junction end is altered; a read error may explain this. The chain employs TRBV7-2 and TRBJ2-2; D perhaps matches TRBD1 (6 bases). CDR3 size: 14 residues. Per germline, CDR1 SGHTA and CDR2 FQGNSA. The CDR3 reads CASSLDSNTGELFF. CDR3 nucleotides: TGCGCCAGCAGCTTGGACAGTAACACCGGGGAGCTGTTTTTT.

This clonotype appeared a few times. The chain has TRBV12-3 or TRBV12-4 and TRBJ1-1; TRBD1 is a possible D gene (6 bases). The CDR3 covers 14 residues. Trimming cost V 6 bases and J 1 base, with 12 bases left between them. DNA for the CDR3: TGTGCCAGCAGAACGGGACACCGGAACACTGAAGCTTTCTTT. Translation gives CASRTGHRNTEAFF.

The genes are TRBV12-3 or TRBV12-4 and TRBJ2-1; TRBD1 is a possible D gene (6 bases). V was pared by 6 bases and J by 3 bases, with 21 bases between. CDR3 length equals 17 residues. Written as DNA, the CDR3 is TGTGCCAGCAGCCCAAAAACAGGGCCCCCTTACTACAATGAGCAGTTCTTC. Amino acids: CASSPKTGPPYYNEQFF.

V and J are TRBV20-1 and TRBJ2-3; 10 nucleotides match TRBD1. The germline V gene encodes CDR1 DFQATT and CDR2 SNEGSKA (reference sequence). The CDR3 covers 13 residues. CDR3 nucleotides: TGCACCCCGGGGACAGGGGTCCCAGATACGCAGTATTTT. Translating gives CTPGTGVPDTQYF.

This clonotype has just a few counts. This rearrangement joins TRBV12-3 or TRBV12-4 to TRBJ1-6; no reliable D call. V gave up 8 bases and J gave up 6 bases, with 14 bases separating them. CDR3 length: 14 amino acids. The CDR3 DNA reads TGTGCCAGCGGCGAGAGTAAGGGTAATTCACCCCTCCACTTT. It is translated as CASGESKGNSPLHF.

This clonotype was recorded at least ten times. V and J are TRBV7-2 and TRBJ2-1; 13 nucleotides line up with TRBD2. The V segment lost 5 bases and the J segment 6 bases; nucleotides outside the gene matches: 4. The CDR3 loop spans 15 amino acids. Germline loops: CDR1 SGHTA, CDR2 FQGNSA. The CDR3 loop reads CASSTTSGGANEQFF. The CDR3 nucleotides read TGTGCCAGCAGCACCACTAGCGGGGGGGCCAATGAGCAGTTCTTC.

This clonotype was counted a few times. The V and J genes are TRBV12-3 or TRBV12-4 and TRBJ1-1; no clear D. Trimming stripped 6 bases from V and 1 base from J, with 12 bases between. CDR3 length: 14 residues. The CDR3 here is CASRPPRPNTEAFF. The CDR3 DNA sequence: TGTGCCAGCAGACCGCCTCGGCCGAACACTGAAGCTTTCTTT.

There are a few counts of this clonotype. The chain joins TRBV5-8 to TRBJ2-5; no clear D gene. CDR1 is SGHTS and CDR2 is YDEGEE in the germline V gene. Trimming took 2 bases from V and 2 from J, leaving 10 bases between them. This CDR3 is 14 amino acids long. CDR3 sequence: CASSFFLGQETQYF. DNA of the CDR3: TGTGCCAGCAGCTTTTTCTTGGGACAAGAGACCCAGTACTTC.

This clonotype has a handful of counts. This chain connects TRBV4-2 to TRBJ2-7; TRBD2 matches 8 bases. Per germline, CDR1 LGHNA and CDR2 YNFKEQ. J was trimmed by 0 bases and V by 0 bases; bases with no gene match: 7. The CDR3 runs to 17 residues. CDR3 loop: CASSQDQAGVTSYEQYF. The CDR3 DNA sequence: TGTGCCAGCAGCCAAGACCAAGCGGGGGTCACCTCCTACGAGCAGTACTTC.

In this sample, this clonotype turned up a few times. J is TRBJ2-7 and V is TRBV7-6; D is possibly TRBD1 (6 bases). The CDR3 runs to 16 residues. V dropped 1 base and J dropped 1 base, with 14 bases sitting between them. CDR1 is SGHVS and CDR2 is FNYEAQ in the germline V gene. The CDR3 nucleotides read TGTGCCAGCAGCTTAGTGACAGGTACCTTGTCCTACGAGCAGTACTTC. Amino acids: CASSLVTGTLSYEQYF.

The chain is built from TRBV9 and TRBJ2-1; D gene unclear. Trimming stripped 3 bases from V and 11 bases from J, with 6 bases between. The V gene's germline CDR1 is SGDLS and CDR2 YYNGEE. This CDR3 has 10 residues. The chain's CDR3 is CASSAIQQFF. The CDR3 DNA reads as TGTGCCAGCAGCGCAATTCAGCAGTTCTTC. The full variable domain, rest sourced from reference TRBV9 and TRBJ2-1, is DSGVTQTPKHLITATGQRVTLRCSPRSGDLSVYWYQQSLDQGLQFLIQYYNGEERAKGNILERFSAQQFPDLHSELNLSSLELGDSALYFCASSAIQQFFGPGTRLTVL.

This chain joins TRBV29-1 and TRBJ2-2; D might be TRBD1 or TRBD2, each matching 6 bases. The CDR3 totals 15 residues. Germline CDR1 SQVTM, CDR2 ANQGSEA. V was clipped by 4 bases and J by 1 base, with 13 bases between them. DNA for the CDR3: TGCAGCGTTGTGGGGGGCAGCCTGAACACCGGGGAGCTGTTTTTT. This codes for CSVVGGSLNTGELFF.

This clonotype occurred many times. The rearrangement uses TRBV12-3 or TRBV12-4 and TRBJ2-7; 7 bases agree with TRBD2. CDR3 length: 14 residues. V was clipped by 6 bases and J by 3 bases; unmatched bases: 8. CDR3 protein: CASSLGGALYEQYF. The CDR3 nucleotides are TGTGCCAGCAGCTTGGGAGGGGCCCTCTACGAGCAGTACTTC.

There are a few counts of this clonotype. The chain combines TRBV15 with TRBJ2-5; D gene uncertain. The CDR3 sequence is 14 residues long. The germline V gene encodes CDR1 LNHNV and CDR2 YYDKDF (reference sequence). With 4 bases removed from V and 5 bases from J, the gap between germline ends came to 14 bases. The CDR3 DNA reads TGTGCCACCAGCATGGGTGTGTTGGGGGAGACCCAGTACTTC. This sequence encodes CATSMGVLGETQYF.

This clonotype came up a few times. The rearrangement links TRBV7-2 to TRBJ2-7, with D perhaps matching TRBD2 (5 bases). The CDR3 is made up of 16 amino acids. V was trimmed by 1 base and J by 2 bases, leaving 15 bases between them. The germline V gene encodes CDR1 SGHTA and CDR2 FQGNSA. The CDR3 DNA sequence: TGTGCCAGCAGCTTAGTCCCCGGGAAAATCGCCTACGAGCAGTACTTC. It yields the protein CASSLVPGKIAYEQYF.

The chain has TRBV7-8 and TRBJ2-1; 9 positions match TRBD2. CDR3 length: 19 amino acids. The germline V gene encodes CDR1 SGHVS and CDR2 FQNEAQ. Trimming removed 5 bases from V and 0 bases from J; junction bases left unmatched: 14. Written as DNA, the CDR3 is TGTGCCAGCAGCGCCCTCTCGAGCGGGGGGCCCCCCTCCTACAATGAGCAGTTCTTC. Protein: CASSALSSGGPPSYNEQFF.

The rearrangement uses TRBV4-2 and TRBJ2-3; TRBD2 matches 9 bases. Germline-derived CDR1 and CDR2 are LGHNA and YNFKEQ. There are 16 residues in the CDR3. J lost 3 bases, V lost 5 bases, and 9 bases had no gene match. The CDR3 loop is CASSKLAGEGTDTQYF. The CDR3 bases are TGTGCCAGCAGCAAATTAGCGGGGGAGGGGACAGATACGCAGTATTTT.

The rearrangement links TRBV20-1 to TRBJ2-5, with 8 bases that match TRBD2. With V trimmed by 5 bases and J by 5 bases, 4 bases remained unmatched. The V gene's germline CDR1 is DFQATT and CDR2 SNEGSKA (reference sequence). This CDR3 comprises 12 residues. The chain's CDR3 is CSAFGGAETQYF. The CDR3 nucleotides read TGCAGTGCTTTCGGGGGGGCGGAGACCCAGTACTTC.